This T cell receptor (beta chain) appears in the sequencing data of a study of cytomegalovirus exposure and HLA in healthy donors. Overall study results and limits: Most TCR sequences were rare, but some public TCRs occurred in many donors. Reports showed the classifier diagnosing cytomegalovirus status with high specificity and sensitivity. Overall, around 150 TCR beta chains were annotated as cytomegalovirus-associated.

The table came from immunoSEQ multiplex PCR; TCRdb's copy has only in-frame clones and leaves some out. The table has more than 80,000 clones, 88% seen once. This clone came up a few times. Its antigen is currently unknown. The donors belonged to the 120-subject validation cohort, separate from the roughly 720-subject first cohort. The CDR3 spans 12 residues. Germline V CDR1 and CDR2: MNHEY, SVGAGI. The V gene lost 4 bases and the J gene lost 11 bases, with 11 bases spanning the gap. This rearrangement joins TRBV6-5 to TRBJ2-2; possible D gene TRBD2, 6 bases. The sequencing input was PBMCs. This sequence was found in a woman under 30 in good health and CMV-seropositive. The CDR3 reads CASSSAGSELFF. The CDR3 DNA sequence: TGTGCCAGCAGTTCCGCGGGGAGTGAGCTGTTTTTT.